This T cell receptor (beta chain) was recovered during a study of CD8 T cells in Susac syndrome. Points from the study as a whole: The study's TCR sequencing and HLA analysis covered a relatively small number of individuals, and the study acknowledged this.

On this clonotype itself: Its cognate antigen is unknown.

Germline V gives CDR1 ENHRY, CDR2 SYGVKD. The V and J ends lost 4 bases and 10 bases respectively, with 15 bases between them. The CDR3 runs 13 residues. RNA totalling roughly 0.5 to 1 ug underwent reverse transcription with random hexamers. The amplification used immunoSEQ multiplex PCR on TCR beta CDR3; it spanned 54 Vbeta and 13 Jbeta. TCRdb fed the immunoSEQ multiplex PCR reads into MiXCR, producing one record per CDR3 protein. The repertoire includes 250,000 or so distinct CDR3 sequences, around 93% of them detected once, and 0.06% to 0.08% sits in the top ten. The patients who served as multiple sclerosis controls were treatment-naive and had stable or active relapsing-remitting disease that fulfilled the revised McDonald criteria. TEMRA cells were enriched by FACS, while CD8+ and CD4+ T cells were obtained through a negative isolation that was performed magnetically.

Sequencing was carried out using CD4+ T cells from PBMCs. The source of this sequence is a human donor with multiple sclerosis. The rearrangement joins TRBV10-3 to TRBJ2-3; D perhaps matches TRBD2 (5 bases). CDR3 loop: CAISAPAVPAQYF. The CDR3 coding sequence is TGTGCCATCAGTGCCCCAGCGGTACCCGCGCAGTATTTT.